Sequencing of this T cell receptor beta chain was carried out in a study of blood T cell repertoires in COVID-19. Study details: The analysed material was cDNA or gDNA that came from T cells, B-cell-depleted T cells, or PBMCs.

Germline assignment: CDR1 MNHGY and CDR2 SAAAGT. The CDR3 is 18 residues long. J gave up 2 bases and V 2 bases, and 11 bases lay outside the gene matches. Original analysis: Reference gene primers were amplified, and this amplification served to estimate nucleated cell counts. Using immunoSEQ multiplex PCR, the repertoire was profiled, and TCRdb retains in-frame clones only, with some absent. The V and J calls and clone size come from that table; D and trimming were worked out from the DNA. The sample lists 70,000 to 80,000 clones; 75% to 90% were seen once. The sequenced sample was peripheral blood. The sequence came from a woman at least 80 years old with active or convalescent COVID-19. The V and J genes are TRBV6-8 and TRBJ2-3; the match to TRBD2 covers 9 bases. The chain's CDR3 is CASSYPLAGARNTDTQYF. The CDR3 coding sequence is TGTGCCAGCAGTTACCCATTAGCGGGGGCCAGGAACACAGATACGCAGTATTTT.